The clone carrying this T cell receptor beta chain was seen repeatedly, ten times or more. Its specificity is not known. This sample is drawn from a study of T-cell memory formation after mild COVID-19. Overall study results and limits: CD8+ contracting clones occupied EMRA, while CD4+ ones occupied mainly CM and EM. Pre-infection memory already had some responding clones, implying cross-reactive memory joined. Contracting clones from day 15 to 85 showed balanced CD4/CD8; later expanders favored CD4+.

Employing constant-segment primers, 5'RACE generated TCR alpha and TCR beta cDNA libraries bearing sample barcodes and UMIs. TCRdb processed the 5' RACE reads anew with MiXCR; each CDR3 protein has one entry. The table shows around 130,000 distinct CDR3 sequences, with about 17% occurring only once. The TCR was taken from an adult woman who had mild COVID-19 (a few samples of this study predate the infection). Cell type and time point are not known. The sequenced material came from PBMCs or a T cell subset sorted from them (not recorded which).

The CDR3 region is CASSPTLSGSNNEQFF. The CDR3 nucleotides read TGCGCCAGCAGCCCGACCTTGAGCGGGAGCAACAATGAGCAGTTCTTC. This chain connects TRBV5-1 to TRBJ2-1, with 8 bases identical to TRBD2. Losses at the gene ends were 4 bases for V and 5 bases for J; bases not matched to a gene: 11. The CDR3 runs 16 residues. Per the germline V gene, CDR1 is SGHRS and CDR2 is YFSETQ.